This TCR beta chain comes out of a study of shared clonotypes between healthy human individuals. Assay: immunoSEQ multiplex PCR; the TCRdb copy retains only in-frame clones and omits some. The sample consists of 2 million to 2.5 million clones, under 97% of them appearing once. A word on this clone: Antigen: not known.

Trimming removed 4 bases at V and 0 bases at J, with 13 bases between. Germline V CDR1 and CDR2: SGHNT, YYREEE (reference sequence). The CDR3 extends over 15 amino acids. Study results and caveats: A limitation of the genetic and exposure-history diversity represented arose from few donors.

Sequenced material: naive CD4+ T cells sorted from blood. Subset here: CD45RA+ positively selected. The TCR comes from a man aged 18 to 30 in good health. The genes are TRBV5-4 and TRBJ1-1, with D possibly matching TRBD1 (5 bases). CDR3 nucleotides: TGTGCCAGCAGCGGGATGAGGGGATTGAACACTGAAGCTTTCTTT. Amino acid sequence: CASSGMRGLNTEAFF.